A single sample is the source of the 27 T cell receptor beta chains below, sequenced in a study of Graves' ophthalmopathy and Graves' hyperthyroidism listed by TCRdb under 2018. Sequencing used an Illumina HiSeq 2000. For repertoire sequencing, the TCR beta CDR3 regions were amplified from RNA transcripts. The first round was an RT-PCR using HTBI primers with the Qiagen OneStep RT-PCR kit, and this first round was followed by a second-round multiplex PCR, then size selection and purification. TCRdb reprocessing: public reads trimmed at Q25 with fastp, clones called with MiXCR, in-frame beta chains kept. Rows merge per CDR3 protein into single entries with the most common DNA and genes. Recorded for this sample are under 350,000 distinct CDR3 sequences; roughly 15% of them occurred a single time. The ten largest clones capture roughly an eighth of the sample. The material sequenced was peripheral blood. These receptors were taken from an adult man with Graves' ophthalmopathy.

This clonotype has at least ten counts. The CDR3 nucleotides are TGTGCCAGCAGCGTGCAGGACTCCTACGAGCAGTACTTC. Translation: CASSVQDSYEQYF. The V call is TRBV5-6, the J call TRBJ2-7; D is undetermined. V gave up 4 bases and J gave up 0 bases, with 8 bases separating them. Looked up from germline, CDR1 is SGHDT and CDR2 is YYEEEE. The CDR3 consists of 13 residues.

This clonotype showed up just a few times. The V call is TRBV28, the J call TRBJ2-4, with D maybe TRBD2 (6 bases). V was pared by 1 base and J by 0 bases, with 16 bases between. Germline CDR1 is MDHEN and CDR2 is SYDVKM. This CDR3 spans 18 amino acids. The CDR3 reads CASSLFIYGEAAKNIQYF. In nucleotides, the CDR3 is TGTGCCAGCAGTTTATTTATTTACGGGGAGGCAGCCAAAAACATTCAGTACTTC.

This clonotype was seen many times. The J gene is TRBJ2-3, the V gene TRBV5-8; TRBD2 matches 10 bases. The CDR3 runs to 19 residues. Trimming cost V 2 bases and J 0 bases; bases outside gene matches: 12. Per germline, CDR1 SGHTS and CDR2 YDEGEE. CDR3 coding DNA: TGTGCCAGCAGCTTTGCTAGCGGGGGCCAGGGGTTTAGCACAGATACGCAGTATTTT. Translated: CASSFASGGQGFSTDTQYF.

This clonotype came up many times. This sequence joins TRBV9 and TRBJ1-2; D ambiguous. The CDR3 is 12 amino acids. V lost 6 bases and J 1 base, leaving 7 bases between the germline ends. Germline CDR1 SGDLS, CDR2 YYNGEE. CDR3 loop: CASTEGNYGYTF. The CDR3 DNA sequence: TGTGCCAGCACTGAGGGTAACTATGGCTACACCTTC.

This rearrangement joins TRBV6-1 to TRBJ2-6; 7 bases fit TRBD1. Germline V lookup: CDR1 MNHNS, CDR2 SASEGT. The length of the CDR3 is 16 residues. V dropped 8 bases and J dropped 2; count of bases not matched to a gene: 9. In nucleotides, the CDR3 is TGTGCCAGCTCGGGACAAGACAGGGCTGGGGCCAACGTCCTGACTTTC. Translating it yields CASSGQDRAGANVLTF.

This clonotype was seen just once. The genes are TRBV28 and TRBJ2-7, with D perhaps TRBD1 (6 bases). From germline, CDR1 is MDHEN and CDR2 SYDVKM. V lost 6 bases to trimming and J lost 5 bases, with 17 bases between them. The length of the CDR3 is 14 residues. CDR3 protein: CASSSDRLNDEQYF. In nucleotides, the CDR3 is TGTGCCAGCAGCTCCGACAGGCTGAACGACGAGCAGTACTTC.

This clonotype was found many times. The rearrangement links TRBV28 to TRBJ1-5; D remains ambiguous. This CDR3 spans 12 amino acids. Germline-derived CDR1 and CDR2 are MDHEN and SYDVKM. V shed 1 base and J shed 6 bases, with 4 bases lying between them. The CDR3 region is CASSLSVQPQHF. The CDR3 coding sequence is TGTGCCAGCAGTTTATCGGTTCAGCCCCAGCATTTT.

This clonotype was counted ten times or more. This chain connects TRBV7-3 to TRBJ2-2, with TRBD1 matching 8 bases. Trimming cost V 4 bases and J 5 bases; bases outside gene matches: 9. This CDR3 comprises 16 residues. The germline gives CDR1 SGHTA, CDR2 FQGTGA. The CDR3 reads CASSSVGQGMTGELFF. CDR3 DNA: TGTGCCAGCAGCTCCGTCGGACAGGGTATGACCGGGGAGCTGTTTTTT.

This clonotype was counted at least ten times. The J gene is TRBJ2-5, the V gene TRBV7-8; 8 bases fit TRBD1. The CDR3 is made up of 12 amino acids. Unmatched junction bases numbered 5, after V lost 10 bases and J lost 4 bases. Germline V gene data show CDR1 as SGHVS and CDR2 as FQNEAQ. CDR3 bases: TGTGCCACCCGGACAGGGTTAGAGACCCAGTACTTC. As protein: CATRTGLETQYF.

This clonotype came up many times. Germline is not matched at one junction end, which may reflect a read error. The genes are TRBV15 and TRBJ2-5, with 8 bases matching TRBD1. Germline V gene sequence: CDR1 LNHNV, CDR2 YYDKDF (reference sequence). The CDR3 is made up of 13 amino acids. The chain's CDR3 is CATSRDRQGAKHF. Written as DNA, the CDR3 is TGTGCCACCAGCAGAGATCGGCAGGGGGCAAAACACTTC.

This clonotype was recorded once. V is TRBV28 and J is TRBJ2-2; perhaps D is TRBD1 or TRBD2 (5 bases each). Trimming took off 1 base at V and 4 bases at J, with 13 bases between the two ends. Germline V CDR1 and CDR2: MDHEN, SYDVKM. The length of the CDR3 is 16 residues. In nucleotides, the CDR3 is TGTGCCAGCAGTTTATTAAGGGGAAGCGGCACCGGGGAGCTGTTTTTT. This encodes CASSLLRGSGTGELFF.

The sample holds many counts of this clonotype. This chain joins TRBV6-2 or TRBV6-3 and TRBJ2-2, with D perhaps matching TRBD1 (5 bases). This CDR3 comprises 13 residues. Germline V gene data show CDR1 as MNHEY and CDR2 as SVGEGT. V gave up 6 bases and J gave up 7 bases, with 12 bases separating them. The CDR3 reads CASRLQGNGELFF. In DNA form, the CDR3 reads TGTGCCAGCAGACTCCAGGGTAACGGGGAGCTGTTTTTT.

This clonotype was found many times. This chain connects TRBV7-3 to TRBJ2-5; the D gene is possibly TRBD2 (5 bases). Trimming cost V 6 bases and J 5 bases, with 19 bases left between them. Germline assignment: CDR1 SGHTA and CDR2 FQGTGA. The CDR3 spans 15 residues. The chain's CDR3 is CASSSRRAPGETQYF. CDR3 nucleotides: TGTGCCAGCAGTTCACGGCGGGCCCCGGGGGAGACCCAGTACTTC.

This clonotype occurred many times. This sequence joins TRBV20-1 and TRBJ1-5, with 7 bases aligning to TRBD1. Germline loops: CDR1 DFQATT, CDR2 SNEGSKA (reference sequence). The CDR3 sequence is 13 residues long. The V gene end was trimmed by 3 bases and the J gene end by 6 bases; junction bases not matched to a gene: 5. The CDR3 here is CSASGWTGQPQHF. Written as DNA, the CDR3 is TGCAGTGCTAGTGGCTGGACAGGTCAGCCCCAGCATTTT.

This clonotype was seen many times. A read error may account for a junction end that differs from germline. The chain joins TRBV6-1 to TRBJ2-5; D call uncertain. CDR3 length: 15 amino acids. Germline V gene sequence: CDR1 MNHNS, CDR2 SASEGT. CDR3 sequence (DNA): TGTGCCAGCAGTAAAGCCGGAAGGTACCAAGAGACCCAGTACTTC. Its protein is CASSKAGRYQETQYF.

Many counts were recorded for this clonotype. The rearrangement joins TRBV5-1 to TRBJ1-1, with unresolved D. The germline V and J ends were trimmed by 0 bases and 1 base, with 10 bases remaining between them. Per the germline V gene, CDR1 is SGHRS and CDR2 is YFSETQ. The CDR3 has 15 amino acids. CDR3 coding DNA: TGCGCCAGCAGCTTGGTGGGCAGCCAGAACACTGAAGCTTTCTTT. It encodes CASSLVGSQNTEAFF.

This clonotype was seen a few times. This sequence joins TRBV5-6 and TRBJ2-7; TRBD2 agrees at 12 bases. With 4 bases clipped from V and 3 bases from J, the junction kept 8 bases outside the gene matches. The CDR3 has 16 residues. Germline values: CDR1 SGHDT, CDR2 YYEEEE. This CDR3 reads CASSGEGLAGFYEQYF. The CDR3 bases are TGTGCCAGCAGCGGGGAAGGACTAGCGGGGTTCTACGAGCAGTACTTC.

In this sample, this clonotype turned up many times. The chain employs TRBV11-2 and TRBJ2-7, with 10 bases fitting TRBD1. Germline values: CDR1 SGHAT, CDR2 FQNNGV. The CDR3 consists of 15 residues. J gave up 2 bases and V 1 base, and 2 bases lay outside the gene matches. CDR3 protein: CASSLGTGGTYEQYF. The DNA of the CDR3 is TGTGCCAGCAGCTTAGGGACAGGGGGGACCTACGAGCAGTACTTC.

This clonotype was seen repeatedly, ten times or more. V is TRBV19 and J is TRBJ2-7; no firm D call. Germline V CDR1 and CDR2: LNHDA, SQIVND (reference sequence). V was shortened by 5 bases and J by 1 base, with 12 bases between the two germline ends. The CDR3 runs 14 residues. The CDR3 DNA reads as TGTGCCAGTAGTCCCTCGATTACTTCCTACGAGCAGTACTTC. As protein: CASSPSITSYEQYF.

This clonotype has at least ten counts. The chain has TRBV11-3 and TRBJ2-5; TRBD1 agrees at 9 bases. Germline V gene data show CDR1 as SGHNT and CDR2 as YENEEA. The junction had 8 bases not matched to a gene; V was cut back by 5 bases and J by 7 bases. The CDR3 is 14 amino acids. Here the CDR3 reads CASSPTGGVGTQYF. The CDR3 DNA is TGTGCCAGCAGCCCCACAGGGGGCGTCGGGACCCAGTACTTC.

At least ten counts were recorded for this clonotype. The CDR3 here is CASSQDRTSGNTIYF. CDR3 nucleotide sequence: TGTGCCAGCAGCCAAGATCGAACATCTGGAAACACCATATATTTT. This rearrangement joins TRBV3-1 to TRBJ1-3; D gene ambiguous. The length of the CDR3 is 15 residues. V was trimmed by 0 bases and J by 1 base, leaving 7 bases between them. Germline assignment: CDR1 LGHDT and CDR2 YNNKEL (reference sequence).

The sample holds many counts of this clonotype. V is TRBV6-5 and J is TRBJ2-5, with 10 bases identical to TRBD1. This CDR3 has 16 residues. Trimming at V came to 2 bases and at J to 5 bases, leaving 8 bases not matched to a gene. Germline CDR1 MNHEY, CDR2 SVGAGI. CDR3 residues: CASSYPRTGGGETQYF. In DNA, the CDR3 is TGTGCCAGCAGTTACCCCAGGACAGGGGGAGGGGAGACCCAGTACTTC.

This clonotype was counted at least ten times. The chain employs TRBV7-2 and TRBJ2-7, with no clear D. Trimming left V 5 bases short and J 6 bases short, with 11 bases between. From germline, CDR1 is SGHTA and CDR2 FQGNSA. The CDR3 sequence is 12 residues long. The CDR3 loop is CASSLMGCEQYF. The CDR3 DNA reads as TGTGCCAGCAGCCTAATGGGGTGCGAGCAGTACTTC.

This clonotype was counted at least ten times. The rearrangement links TRBV29-1 to TRBJ2-4, with TRBD1 matching over 10 bases. Trimming removed 6 bases from V and 8 bases from J; junction bases left unmatched: 13. The CDR3 runs 15 residues. Germline CDR1 and CDR2: SQVTM and ANQGSEA. As DNA, the CDR3 is TGCAGCGTGATCGATCCGGGACAGGGGTTTGACATTCAGTACTTC. Translating gives CSVIDPGQGFDIQYF.

This chain links TRBV15 with TRBJ2-7; D perhaps matches TRBD2 (5 bases). Germline V gives CDR1 LNHNV, CDR2 YYDKDF (reference sequence). The CDR3 has 17 amino acids. V was trimmed by 0 bases and J by 0 bases, leaving 15 bases between them. CDR3 residues: CATSRDRRDLASYEQYF. CDR3 DNA sequence: TGTGCCACCAGCAGAGATCGCCGGGATTTGGCCTCCTACGAGCAGTACTTC.

The chain recombines TRBV28 with TRBJ1-2; D not certain. The germline V gene encodes CDR1 MDHEN and CDR2 SYDVKM. V shed 3 bases and J shed 5 bases, with 13 bases lying between them. The CDR3 loop spans 14 amino acids. CDR3 loop: CASSFREPTYGYTF. CDR3 sequence (DNA): TGTGCCAGCAGTTTTAGGGAACCTACATATGGCTACACCTTC.

This clonotype was detected ten times or more. The chain has TRBV20-1 and TRBJ1-1; D ambiguous. Germline-derived CDR1 and CDR2 are DFQATT and SNEGSKA (reference sequence). Deletions cut 1 base from V and 0 bases from J, with 3 bases between. This CDR3 is built from 12 residues. The CDR3 DNA is TGCAGTGCTAGAGTGATGAACACTGAAGCTTTCTTT. Residues: CSARVMNTEAFF.